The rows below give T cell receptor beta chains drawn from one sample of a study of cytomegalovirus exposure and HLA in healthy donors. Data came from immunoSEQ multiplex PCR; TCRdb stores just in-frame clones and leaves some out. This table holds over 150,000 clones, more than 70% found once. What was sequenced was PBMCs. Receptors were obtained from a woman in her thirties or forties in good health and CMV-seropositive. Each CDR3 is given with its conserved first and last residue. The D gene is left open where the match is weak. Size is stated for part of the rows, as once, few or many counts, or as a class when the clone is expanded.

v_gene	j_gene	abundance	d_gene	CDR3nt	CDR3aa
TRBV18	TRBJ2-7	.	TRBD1	TGTGCCAGCTCACAGAACCGGAACGCGGGACAGGGACACGAGCAGTACTTC	CASSQNRNAGQGHEQYF
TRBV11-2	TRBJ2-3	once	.	TGTGCCAGCAGCCTAGACAGGCTCGGAGATACGCAGTATTTT	CASSLDRLGDTQYF
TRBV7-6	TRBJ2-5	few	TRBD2	TGTGCCAGCAGCTTAGTCCCGACTAGCGGGAGCCAAGAGACCCAGTACTTC	CASSLVPTSGSQETQYF
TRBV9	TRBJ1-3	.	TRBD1	TGTGCCAGCAGCGTAGAGGAAGGCAGGGGGCCCTCTGGAAACACCATATATTTT	CASSVEEGRGPSGNTIYF
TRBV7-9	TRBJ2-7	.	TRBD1	TGTGCCAGCAGCTTAGCAGGGACAGGTACCTCCGAGCAGTACTTC	CASSLAGTGTSEQYF
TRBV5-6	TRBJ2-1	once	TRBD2	TGTGCCAGCAGAAGAAGAGAACTAGCGAGTTTATACAATGAGCAGTTCTTC	CASRRRELASLYNEQFF
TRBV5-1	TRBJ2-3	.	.	TGCGCCAGCAGCTTAGCGGAGGGGGCGGATACGCAGTATTTT	CASSLAEGADTQYF
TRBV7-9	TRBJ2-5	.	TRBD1	TGTGCCAGCAGCCCACAGGGGACAGGGACCCAAGAGACCCAGTACTTC	CASSPQGTGTQETQYF
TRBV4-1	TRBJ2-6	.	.	TGCGCCAGCAGCCCGAGAGGAGGCTCTGGGGCCAACGTCCTGACTTTC	CASSPRGGSGANVLTF
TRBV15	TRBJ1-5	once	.	TGTGCCACCAGCTGGAAAGTGAGGCAGAATAGCAATCAGCCCCAGCATTTT	CATSWKVRQNSNQPQHF
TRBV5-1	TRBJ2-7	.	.	TGCGCCAGCAGCAGAGGTTTGGCAGGGAATGGGGAAGGCTACGAGCAGTACTTC	CASSRGLAGNGEGYEQYF
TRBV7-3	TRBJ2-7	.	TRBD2	TGTGCCAGCAGCGAGAATAGCGGGAGCGGCTACGAGCAGTACTTC	CASSENSGSGYEQYF
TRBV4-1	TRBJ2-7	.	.	TGCGCCAGCAGCGGACACAGGGACTACGAGCAGTACTTC	CASSGHRDYEQYF
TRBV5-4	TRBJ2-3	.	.	TGTGCCAGCAGCTTTGGAGGGGTTGGCACAGATACGCAGTATTTT	CASSFGGVGTDTQYF
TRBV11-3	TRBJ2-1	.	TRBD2	TGTGCCAGCAGCTTACCGGGAGGAAACAATGAGCAGTTCTTC	CASSLPGGNNEQFF
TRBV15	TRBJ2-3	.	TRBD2	TGTGCCACCAGCAGGGGGCTAGAAGTAGCGGGTGGCACAGATACGCAGTATTTT	CATSRGLEVAGGTDTQYF
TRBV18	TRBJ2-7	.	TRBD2	TGTGCCAGCTCACCAGGGGGGGACGAGCAGTACTTC	CASSPGGDEQYF
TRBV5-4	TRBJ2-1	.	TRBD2	TGTGCCAGCAGCTCTCTGGCGGGAGCCAACAATGAGCAGTTCTTC	CASSSLAGANNEQFF
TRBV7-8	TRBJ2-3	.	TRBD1	TGTGCCAGCAGCTACAGACAGGGATTGCTGTATTTT	CASSYRQGLLYF
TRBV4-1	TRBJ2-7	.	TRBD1	TGCGCCAGCAGCCGGCCGGGACAGGGGGCTCGGATAGAACGTTACGAGCAGTACTTC	CASSRPGQGARIERYEQYF
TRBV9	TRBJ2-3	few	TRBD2	TGTGCCAGCAGCGTAGCGGAGACTAGCGGGCAAGATACGCAGTATTTT	CASSVAETSGQDTQYF
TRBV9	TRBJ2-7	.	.	TGTGCCAGCAGCGTAGCTACTGGGACAACCTACGAGCAGTACTTC	CASSVATGTTYEQYF
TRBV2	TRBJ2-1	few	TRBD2	TGTGCCAGCAGTGGGACTAGCGGAAGGAATGAGCAGTTCTTC	CASSGTSGRNEQFF
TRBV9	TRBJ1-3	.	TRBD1	TGTGCCAGCAGCACGGACAGGGAGGCTGGAAACACCATATATTTT	CASSTDREAGNTIYF
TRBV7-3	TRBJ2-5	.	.	TGTGCCAGCAGCCCTGCAGGGTTGGGGGAGACCCAGTACTTC	CASSPAGLGETQYF
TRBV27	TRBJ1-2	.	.	TGTGCCAGCAGTCCGGCCGGGAGGGCGGGGGGCTACACCTTC	CASSPAGRAGGYTF
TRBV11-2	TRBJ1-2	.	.	TGTGCCAGCAGCCAACACAAAACGGGCTACACCTTC	CASSQHKTGYTF